These T cell receptor beta chains were read from a single sample in a study of response to subunit inactivated influenza vaccine. TCRdb re-derived calls from the RT-PCR reads in MiXCR, one entry per CDR3 protein. The sample has hundreds of thousands of distinct CDR3 sequences, roughly 14% seen once. The sequencing here drew on PBMCs from blood, taken roughly 12 days after vaccination. The receptors were gathered from a man aged 45-60 years who received an inactivated influenza vaccine. Each CDR3 is given with its conserved first and last residue. Each record gives: D gene, clone size, J gene, V gene, CDR3 protein, CDR3 DNA. The D gene is left open where the match is weak. Clone size is given for some rows only: seen once, a few or many times, or a class if the clone is expanded.

.	many	TRBJ2-7	TRBV6-2/TRBV6-3	CASTQPLGIRGISSEQYF	TGTGCCAGCACCCAACCCCTGGGAATTAGGGGGATATCATCCGAGCAGTACTTC
.	many	TRBJ2-3	TRBV11-2	CASSLVYGDTDTQYF	TGTGCCAGCAGCTTAGTGTATGGGGATACAGATACGCAGTATTTT
.	.	TRBJ2-1	TRBV12-3/TRBV12-4	CASSLNYYNEQFF	TGTGCCAGCAGTTTAAACTATTACAATGAGCAGTTCTTC
.	few	TRBJ1-2	TRBV24-1	CATSRDFNYGYTF	TGTGCCACCAGTCGGGACTTTAACTATGGCTACACCTTC
.	few	TRBJ2-3	TRBV6-5	CASSYGDLPDTQYF	TGTGCCAGCAGTTACGGGGACCTACCAGATACGCAGTATTTT
TRBD2	.	TRBJ2-3	TRBV29-1	CSVSQASGNADTQYF	TGCAGCGTTAGTCAGGCTAGCGGGAACGCAGATACGCAGTATTTT
.	many	TRBJ1-1	TRBV7-9	CASSLGGLNTEAFF	TGTGCCAGCAGCTTAGGCGGATTGAACACTGAAGCTTTCTTT
.	few	TRBJ2-7	TRBV10-3	CAISLGGRDEQYF	TGTGCCATCAGCCTAGGGGGACGGGACGAGCAGTACTTC
TRBD2	.	TRBJ2-2	TRBV11-2	CASSLVRRGGAFHGELFF	TGTGCCAGCAGCTTAGTCCGGCGCGGGGGGGCTTTTCACGGGGAGCTGTTTTTT
.	.	TRBJ2-6	TRBV4-2	CASSQGKSSGANVLTF	TGTGCCAGCAGCCAGGGCAAGAGCTCTGGGGCCAACGTCCTGACTTTC
.	.	TRBJ2-1	TRBV28	CASSSYQGNEQFF	TGTGCCAGCAGTTCATATCAGGGGAATGAGCAGTTCTTC
TRBD1	.	TRBJ1-2	TRBV4-2	CASSQDKATGGSGYTF	TGTGCCAGCAGCCAAGATAAGGCGACAGGGGGCTCTGGCTACACCTTC
TRBD2	many	TRBJ2-1	TRBV4-1	CASSHEERGVPNEQFF	TGCGCCAGCAGCCACGAAGAGCGGGGGGTACCCAATGAGCAGTTCTTC
.	few	TRBJ2-4	TRBV29-1	CSVGTNEIAKNIQYF	TGCAGCGTTGGGACCAATGAAATAGCCAAAAACATTCAGTACTTC
.	many	TRBJ2-1	TRBV20-1	CSARERSVRFF	TGCAGTGCTAGAGAGCGGTCAGTCCGGTTCTTC
TRBD2	few	TRBJ2-1	TRBV29-1	CSVETPGLATNEQFF	TGCAGCGTTGAAACACCGGGACTAGCGACCAATGAGCAGTTCTTC
.	.	TRBJ1-4	TRBV4-2	CASSQDGFGEKLFF	TGTGCCAGCAGCCAAGACGGGTTTGGTGAAAAACTGTTTTTT
.	.	TRBJ1-1	TRBV10-3	CAITRDKKNTEAFF	TGTGCCATCACAAGAGACAAAAAGAACACTGAAGCTTTCTTT
TRBD1	.	TRBJ1-4	TRBV20-1	CCASLPGGRNEKLFF	TGCTGTGCTAGTCTCCCAGGGGGTAGAAATGAAAAACTGTTTTTT
TRBD2	few	TRBJ2-1	TRBV3-1	CASSQVGTASGRLTYNEQFF	TGTGCCAGCAGCCAAGTTGGAACGGCTAGCGGGAGGCTCACCTACAATGAGCAGTTCTTC
.	once	TRBJ2-7	TRBV21-1	CASSMGSSGERTSTYEQYF	TGTGCCAGCAGCATGGGCTCGTCAGGGGAACGGACTAGCACCTACGAGCAGTACTTC
TRBD1	many	TRBJ1-1	TRBV12-3/TRBV12-4	CASSLTGLTEAFF	TGTGCCAGCAGCCTGACAGGGCTCACTGAAGCTTTCTTT
.	.	TRBJ2-1	TRBV20-1	CSARALLSYNEQFF	TGCAGTGCTAGAGCTCTCCTCTCCTACAATGAGCAGTTCTTC
TRBD2	.	TRBJ2-7	TRBV20-1	CSAARSGRPSYEQYF	TGCAGTGCTGCCCGAAGCGGGAGGCCCTCCTACGAGCAGTACTTC
TRBD2	.	TRBJ2-7	TRBV11-2	CASSLVLAGGSSSYEQYF	TGTGCCAGCAGCTTAGTACTAGCGGGGGGCTCATCTTCCTACGAGCAGTACTTC
TRBD2	once	TRBJ2-6	TRBV7-2	CASSPGLAGGPGANVLTF	TGTGCCAGCAGCCCAGGGCTAGCGGGAGGGCCTGGGGCCAACGTCCTGACTTTC
TRBD1	few	TRBJ2-1	TRBV15	CATSEDRACDEQFF	TGTGCCACCAGCGAGGACAGGGCCTGCGATGAGCAGTTCTTC
.	few	TRBJ1-2	TRBV7-8	CASSLEAYYGYTF	TGTGCCAGCAGCTTAGAGGCGTACTATGGCTACACCTTC
.	.	TRBJ2-2	TRBV5-1	CPSSGAHPGELFF	TGCCCCAGCAGCGGCGCCCACCCCGGGGAGCTGTTTTTT
TRBD1	.	TRBJ1-4	TRBV15	CATRRFPGTGGATNEKLFF	TGTGCCACCAGAAGATTCCCCGGGACAGGGGGCGCAACTAATGAAAAACTGTTTTTT
TRBD2	.	TRBJ2-5	TRBV7-2	CASSLARTTSGQETQYF	TGTGCCAGCAGCTTAGCGCGGACGACTAGCGGACAAGAGACCCAGTACTTC
TRBD2	.	TRBJ2-2	TRBV20-1	CSVSGGPNTGELFF	TGCAGTGTAAGCGGGGGCCCGAACACCGGGGAGCTGTTTTTT
.	.	TRBJ2-3	TRBV12-3/TRBV12-4	CASSLLAPDTQYF	TGTGCCAGCAGTTTGCTAGCCCCAGATACGCAGTATTTT
.	few	TRBJ1-1	TRBV2	CASSGRVGTEAFF	TGTGCCAGCAGCGGGAGGGTGGGCACTGAAGCTTTCTTT
.	.	TRBJ1-1	TRBV11-1	CASSPRTGKNTEAFF	TGTGCCAGCAGCCCTCGGACGGGGAAGAACACTGAAGCTTTCTTT
.	many	TRBJ2-7	TRBV20-1	CSAYSGLSYEQYF	TGCAGTGCCTATAGCGGACTCTCCTACGAGCAGTACTTC
TRBD2	.	TRBJ2-2	TRBV7-2	CASRLAGGRTGELFF	TGTGCCAGCCGTCTAGCGGGGGGGCGGACCGGGGAGCTGTTTTTT
.	few	TRBJ2-5	TRBV7-2	CASSPDRWGVETQYF	TGTGCCAGCAGCCCCGACAGGTGGGGGGTAGAGACCCAGTACTTC
.	.	TRBJ1-4	TRBV5-5	CASSLVVGRHEKLFF	TGTGCCAGCAGCTTGGTCGTCGGGAGGCATGAAAAACTGTTTTTT
.	many	TRBJ1-3	TRBV9	CASSRSGNTIYF	TGTGCCAGCAGCCGCTCTGGAAACACCATATATTTT
TRBD2	.	TRBJ2-2	TRBV19	CASSLPGTSPGELFF	TGTGCCAGTAGTCTTCCCGGGACTAGTCCCGGGGAGCTGTTTTTT
.	many	TRBJ1-1	TRBV12-3/TRBV12-4	CASRSTANTEAFF	TGTGCCAGCAGGTCGACCGCGAACACTGAAGCTTTCTTT
.	many	TRBJ1-2	TRBV12-3/TRBV12-4	CASSSKGYTF	TGTGCCAGCAGTTCTAAAGGCTACACCTTC
TRBD2	few	TRBJ2-1	TRBV5-1	CASSLATGTSVINEQFF	TGCGCCAGCAGCTTGGCCACCGGGACTAGCGTAATTAATGAGCAGTTCTTC
TRBD1	.	TRBJ1-4	TRBV4-3	CASSQEWGGGLGEKLFF	TGCGCCAGCAGCCAAGAATGGGGAGGGGGCCTAGGTGAAAAACTGTTTTTT